These T cell receptor beta chains were read from a single sample in a study of sequential checkpoint blockade in melanoma. Sequencing used immunoSEQ multiplex PCR; TCRdb keeps in-frame clones, though not all of them. The sample gives some 9,100 clones, around 78% of which show up once; approximately 15% is in the top ten. Specimen: CD8+ T cells sorted from blood (inferred from file names), collected from a patient given nivolumab and ipilimumab in sequence. The receptors were sampled from a human donor with melanoma. CDR3s include the opening cysteine and the closing phenylalanine or tryptophan. The order of the fields is clone size, D gene, V gene, J gene, CDR3 protein, CDR3 DNA. The D gene is left open where the match is weak. The listing skips clone size in some rows; elsewhere it reads once, few, many or a size class.

NA	NA	TRBV6-4	TRBJ2-3	CASSEAGSTDTQYF	TGTGCCAGCAGTGAGGCGGGGAGCACAGATACGCAGTATTTT
NA	TRBD1	TRBV12-5	TRBJ2-7	CASGPRGQGTYEQYF	TGTGCTAGTGGTCCTAGGGGACAGGGGACCTACGAGCAGTACTTC
NA	NA	TRBV7-9	TRBJ1-3	CASSFTGEWDTIYF	TGTGCCAGCAGCTTTACAGGAGAATGGGACACCATATATTTT
NA	NA	TRBV7-2	TRBJ2-1	CASSPRGLSYNEQFF	TGTGCCAGCAGCCCACGCGGGCTATCCTACAATGAGCAGTTCTTC
NA	NA	TRBV10-1	TRBJ2-7	CASSGQAPYEQYF	TGCGCCAGCAGTGGACAGGCCCCCTACGAGCAGTACTTC
once	NA	TRBV6-4	TRBJ1-2	CASSDSGGVGSYGYTF	TGTGCCAGCAGTGACTCAGGTGGAGTAGGGAGCTATGGCTACACCTTC
NA	NA	TRBV19	TRBJ1-1	CASSIRGYTGTEAFF	TGTGCCAGTAGTATAAGGGGATACACGGGCACTGAAGCTTTCTTT
NA	NA	TRBV6-6	TRBJ1-1	CASSTQENTEAFF	TGTGCCAGCAGTACACAGGAGAACACTGAAGCTTTCTTT
NA	NA	TRBV28	TRBJ2-1	CASIPRGYNEQFF	TGTGCCAGCATCCCAAGGGGATACAATGAGCAGTTCTTC
NA	NA	TRBV18	TRBJ1-4	CASSPEEKLFF	TGTGCCAGCTCACCGGAGGAAAAACTGTTTTTT
NA	TRBD1	TRBV10-1	TRBJ2-1	CASSDRGSYNEQFF	TGCGCCAGCAGCGACAGGGGCTCCTACAATGAGCAGTTCTTC
few	TRBD1	TRBV5-4	TRBJ1-3	CASSLAGGGNTIYF	TGTGCCAGCAGCTTGGCAGGGGGTGGAAACACCATATATTTT
once	TRBD2	TRBV4-2	TRBJ2-1	CASSQEGAGGPYNEQFF	TGTGCCAGCAGCCAAGAGGGGGCGGGAGGGCCCTACAATGAGCAGTTCTTC
NA	NA	TRBV7-6	TRBJ1-1	CASSLAEGSGSGAFF	TGTGCCAGCAGCTTAGCGGAAGGTTCAGGTAGCGGAGCTTTCTTT
NA	NA	TRBV6-7	TRBJ2-5	CASPSGETQYF	TGTGCCAGCCCTTCGGGGGAGACCCAGTACTTC
NA	TRBD1	TRBV6-1	TRBJ2-7	CASSEATGGSYEQYF	TGTGCCAGCAGTGAAGCGACAGGGGGCTCCTACGAGCAGTACTTC
NA	NA	TRBV7-9	TRBJ2-5	CASSPDLPNVTQYF	TGTGCCAGCAGCCCGGACTTGCCGAACGTGACCCAGTACTTC
NA	NA	TRBV27	TRBJ1-5	CASSPQGSPQHF	TGTGCCAGCAGTCCTCAGGGTTCGCCCCAGCATTTT